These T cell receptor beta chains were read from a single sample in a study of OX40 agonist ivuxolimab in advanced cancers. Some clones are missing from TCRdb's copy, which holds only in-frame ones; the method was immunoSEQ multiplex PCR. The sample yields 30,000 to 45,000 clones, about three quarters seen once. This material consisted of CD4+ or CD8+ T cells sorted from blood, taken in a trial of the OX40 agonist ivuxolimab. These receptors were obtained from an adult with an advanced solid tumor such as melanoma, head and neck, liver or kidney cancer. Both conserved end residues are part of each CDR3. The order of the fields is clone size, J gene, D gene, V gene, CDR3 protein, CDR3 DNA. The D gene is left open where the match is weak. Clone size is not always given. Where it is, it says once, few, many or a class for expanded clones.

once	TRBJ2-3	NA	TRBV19	CASSQSPSTDTQYF	TGTGCCAGTAGTCAGTCCCCTAGCACAGATACGCAGTATTTT
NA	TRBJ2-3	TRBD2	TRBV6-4	CASSAGGTQYF	TGTGCCAGCAGTGCGGGAGGTACGCAGTATTTT
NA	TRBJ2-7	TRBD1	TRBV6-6	CASNRQGSYEQYF	TGTGCCAGCAACCGACAGGGAAGCTACGAGCAGTACTTC
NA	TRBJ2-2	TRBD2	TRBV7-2	CASSSPRGAGMNTGELFF	TGTGCCAGCAGCTCCCCTCGAGGAGCGGGGATGAACACCGGGGAGCTGTTTTTT
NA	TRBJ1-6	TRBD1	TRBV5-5	CASSPKTGYNSPLHF	TGTGCCAGCAGCCCAAAGACAGGGTATAATTCACCCCTCCACTTT
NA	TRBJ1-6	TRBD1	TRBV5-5	CASSLETGSYNSPLHF	TGTGCCAGCAGCTTGGAGACAGGGTCCTATAATTCACCCCTCCACTTT
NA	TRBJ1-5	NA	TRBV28	CASSGRINQPQHF	TGTGCCAGTTCAGGACGGATCAATCAGCCCCAGCATTTT
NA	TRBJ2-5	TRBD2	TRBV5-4	CASSSRTSGRAGETQYF	TGTGCCAGCAGCTCCCGGACTAGCGGGAGGGCCGGGGAGACCCAGTACTTC
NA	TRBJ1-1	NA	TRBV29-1	CSVGNTEAFF	TGCAGCGTGGGGAACACTGAAGCTTTCTTT
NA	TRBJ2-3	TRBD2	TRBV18	CASSPQSGGSTDTQYF	TGTGCCAGCTCACCACAGTCGGGGGGGAGCACAGATACGCAGTATTTT
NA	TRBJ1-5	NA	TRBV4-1	CASSQGQEKGPQHF	TGCGCCAGCAGCCAAGGACAGGAGAAGGGGCCCCAGCATTTT
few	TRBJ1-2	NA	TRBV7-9	CASSPGPVEVYGYTF	TGTGCCAGCAGCCCCGGCCCTGTTGAGGTGTATGGCTACACCTTC
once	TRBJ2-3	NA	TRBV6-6	CASRPGVDTQYF	TGTGCCAGCAGGCCTGGGGTAGATACGCAGTATTTT
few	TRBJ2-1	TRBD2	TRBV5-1	CASSLEPGLAGARYNEQFF	TGCGCCAGCAGCTTGGAGCCGGGACTAGCGGGGGCGAGGTACAATGAGCAGTTCTTC
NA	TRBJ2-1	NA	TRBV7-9	CASSYRDPRNEQFF	TGTGCCAGCAGCTACCGGGACCCACGAAATGAGCAGTTCTTC
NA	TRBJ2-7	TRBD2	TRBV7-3	CASSLGLAGVEEQYF	TGTGCCAGCAGCTTGGGACTAGCGGGAGTAGAAGAGCAGTACTTC
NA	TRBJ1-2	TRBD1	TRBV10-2	CASSNRGTGFGYTF	TGCGCCAGCAGCAATCGGGGGACAGGCTTTGGCTACACCTTC
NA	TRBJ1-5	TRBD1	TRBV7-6	CASSPQGGNQPQHF	TGTGCCAGCAGCCCGCAGGGGGGCAATCAGCCCCAGCATTTT
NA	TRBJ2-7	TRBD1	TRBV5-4	CASSRYGTGYYEQYF	TGTGCCAGCAGCCGTTACGGGACAGGGTACTACGAGCAGTACTTC
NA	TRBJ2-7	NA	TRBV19	CASSLRTDSIYEQYF	TGTGCCAGTAGTCTAAGGACCGATTCCATCTACGAGCAGTACTTC
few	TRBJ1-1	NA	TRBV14	CASSQSLNTEAFF	TGTGCCAGCAGTCAAAGTTTGAACACTGAAGCTTTCTTT
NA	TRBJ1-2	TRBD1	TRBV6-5	CAAGQGLNYGYTF	TGTGCCGCAGGACAGGGCCTTAACTATGGCTACACCTTC
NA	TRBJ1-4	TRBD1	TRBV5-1	CASSFGTGGEEKLFF	TGCGCCAGCAGCTTTGGGACAGGGGGCGAAGAAAAACTGTTTTTT
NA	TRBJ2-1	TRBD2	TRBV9	CASSAGLAGADNEQFF	TGTGCCAGCAGCGCCGGACTAGCGGGAGCTGACAATGAGCAGTTCTTC
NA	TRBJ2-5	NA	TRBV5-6	CASSLVTEETQYF	TGTGCCAGCAGCTTGGTTACAGAAGAGACCCAGTACTTC
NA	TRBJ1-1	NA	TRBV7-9	CASSLVGRTAFF	TGTGCCAGCAGCTTAGTTGGTCGAACGGCTTTCTTT
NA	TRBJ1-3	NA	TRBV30	CAWSMRNTIYF	TGTGCCTGGAGTATGAGAAACACCATATATTTT
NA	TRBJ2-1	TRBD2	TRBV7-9	CASSGGRAPEQFF	TGTGCCAGCAGCGGCGGGAGGGCCCCTGAGCAGTTCTTC
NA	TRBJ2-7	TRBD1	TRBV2	CASSATAGTGPAAGEQYF	TGTGCCAGCAGTGCAACCGCCGGGACAGGACCTGCGGCGGGCGAGCAGTACTTC
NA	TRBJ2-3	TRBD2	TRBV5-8	CASSLEASGRRTDTQYF	TGTGCCAGCAGCTTAGAGGCTAGCGGGAGGCGGACAGATACGCAGTATTTT
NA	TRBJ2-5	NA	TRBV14	CASSQVLGGETQYF	TGTGCCAGCAGCCAAGTATTGGGGGGAGAGACCCAGTACTTC
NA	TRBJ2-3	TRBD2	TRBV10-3	CAISEPGGLQYF	TGTGCCATCAGTGAGCCCGGGGGGTTGCAGTATTTT
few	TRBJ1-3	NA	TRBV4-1	CASSQDFSLSGNTIYF	TGCGCCAGCAGCCAAGATTTCAGTCTCTCTGGAAACACCATATATTTT
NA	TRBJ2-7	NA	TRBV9	CASSVDGQIPHEQYF	TGTGCCAGCAGCGTAGATGGTCAAATCCCCCACGAGCAGTACTTC
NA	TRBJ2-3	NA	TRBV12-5	CASGLGTTDTQYF	TGTGCTAGTGGTTTGGGGACCACAGATACGCAGTATTTT
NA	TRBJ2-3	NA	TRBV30	CAWGTSDTQYF	TGTGCCTGGGGGACATCAGATACGCAGTATTTT
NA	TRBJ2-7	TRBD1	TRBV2	CASSYATGASYEQYF	TGTGCCAGCAGTTACGCTACAGGGGCCTCCTACGAGCAGTACTTC